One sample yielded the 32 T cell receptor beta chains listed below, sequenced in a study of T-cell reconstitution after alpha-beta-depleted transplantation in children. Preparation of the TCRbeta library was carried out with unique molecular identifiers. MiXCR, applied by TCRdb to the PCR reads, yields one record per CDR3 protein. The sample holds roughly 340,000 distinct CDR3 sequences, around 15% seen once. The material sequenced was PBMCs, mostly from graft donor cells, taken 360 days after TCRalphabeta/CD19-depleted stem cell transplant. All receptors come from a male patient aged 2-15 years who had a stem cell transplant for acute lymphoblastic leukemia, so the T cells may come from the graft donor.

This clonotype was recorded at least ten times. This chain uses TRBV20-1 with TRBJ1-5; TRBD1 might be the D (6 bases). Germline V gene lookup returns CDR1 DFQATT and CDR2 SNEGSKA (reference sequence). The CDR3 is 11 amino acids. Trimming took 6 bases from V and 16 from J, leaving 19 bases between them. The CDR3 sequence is CSAATGAVRHF. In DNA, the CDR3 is TGCAGTGCCGCGACGGGGGCAGTACGACATTTT.

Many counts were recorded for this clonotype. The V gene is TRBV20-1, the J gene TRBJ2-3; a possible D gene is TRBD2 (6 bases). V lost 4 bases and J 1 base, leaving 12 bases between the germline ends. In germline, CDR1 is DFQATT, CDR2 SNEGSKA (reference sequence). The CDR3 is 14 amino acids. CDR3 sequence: CSAKRAGRTDTQYF. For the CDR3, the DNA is TGCAGTGCTAAGCGGGCCGGCCGCACAGATACGCAGTATTTT.

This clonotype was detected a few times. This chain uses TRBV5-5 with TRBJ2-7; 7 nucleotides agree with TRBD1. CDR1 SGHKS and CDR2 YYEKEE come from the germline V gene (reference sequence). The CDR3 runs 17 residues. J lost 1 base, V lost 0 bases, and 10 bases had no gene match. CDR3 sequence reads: CASSLARRTGLSYEQYF. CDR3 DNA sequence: TGTGCCAGCAGCTTGGCCAGACGGACAGGTTTATCCTACGAGCAGTACTTC.

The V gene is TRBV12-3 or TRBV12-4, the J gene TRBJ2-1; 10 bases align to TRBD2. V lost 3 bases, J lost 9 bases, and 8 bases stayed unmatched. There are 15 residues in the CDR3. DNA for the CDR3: TGTGCCAGCAGTTTGAGGCCTAGCGGGAGTCTTGAGCAGTTCTTC. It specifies CASSLRPSGSLEQFF.

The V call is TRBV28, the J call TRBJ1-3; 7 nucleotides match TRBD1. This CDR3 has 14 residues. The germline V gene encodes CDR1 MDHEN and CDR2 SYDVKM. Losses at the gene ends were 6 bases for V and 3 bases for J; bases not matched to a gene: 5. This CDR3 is CASRTGNNGNTIYF. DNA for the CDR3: TGTGCCAGCAGGACAGGGAATAATGGAAACACCATATATTTT. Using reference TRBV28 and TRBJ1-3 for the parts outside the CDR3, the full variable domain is DVKVTQSSRYLVKRTGEKVFLECVQDMDHENMFWYRQDPGLGLRLIYFSYDVKMKEKGDIPEGYSVSREKKERFSLILESASTNQTSMYLCASRTGNNGNTIYFGEGSWLTVV.

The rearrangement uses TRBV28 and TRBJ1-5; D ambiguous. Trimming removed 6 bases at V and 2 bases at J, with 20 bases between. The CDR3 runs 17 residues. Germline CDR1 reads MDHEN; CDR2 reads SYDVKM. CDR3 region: CASSRLRLSLGNQPQHF. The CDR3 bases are TGTGCCAGCAGCCGACTACGGTTGTCCCTTGGCAATCAGCCCCAGCATTTT.

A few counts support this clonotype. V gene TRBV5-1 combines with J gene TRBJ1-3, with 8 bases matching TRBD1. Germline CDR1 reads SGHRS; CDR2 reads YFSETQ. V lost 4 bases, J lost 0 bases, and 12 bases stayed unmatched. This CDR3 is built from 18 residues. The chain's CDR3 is CASSAELRQGSSGNTIYF. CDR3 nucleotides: TGCGCCAGCAGCGCCGAATTAAGACAGGGGAGCTCTGGAAACACCATATATTTT. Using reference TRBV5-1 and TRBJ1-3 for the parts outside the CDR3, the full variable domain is KAGVTQTPRYLIKTRGQQVTLSCSPISGHRSVSWYQQTPGQGLQFLFEYFSETQRNKGNFPGRFSGRQFSNSRSEMNVSTLELGDSALYLCASSAELRQGSSGNTIYFGEGSWLTVV.

The CDR3 DNA follows: TGTGCCAGCAGTTACTCGTTGGGACTAGCGGGCTGGACAGATACGCAGTATTTT. Its protein is CASSYSLGLAGWTDTQYF. The chain is built from TRBV6-5 and TRBJ2-3; TRBD2 agrees at 12 bases. The germline V gene has CDR1 MNHEY and CDR2 SVGAGI. V lost 0 bases to trimming and J lost 3 bases; unmatched junction nucleotides: 7. The CDR3 is 18 residues long.

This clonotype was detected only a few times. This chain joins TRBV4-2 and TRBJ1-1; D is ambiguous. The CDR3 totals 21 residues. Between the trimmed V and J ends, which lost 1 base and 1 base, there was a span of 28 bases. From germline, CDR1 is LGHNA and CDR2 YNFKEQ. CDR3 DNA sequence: TGTGCCAGCAGCCAAGGGGCGTTCCCCACGAAAATCAAACTTCGGAACACTGAAGCTTTCTTT. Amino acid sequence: CASSQGAFPTKIKLRNTEAFF.

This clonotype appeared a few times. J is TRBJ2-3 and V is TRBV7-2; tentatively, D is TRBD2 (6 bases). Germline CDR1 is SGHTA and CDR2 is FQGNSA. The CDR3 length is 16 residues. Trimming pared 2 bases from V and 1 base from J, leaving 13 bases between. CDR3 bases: TGTGCCAGCAGCTTAACGCGGGACCCCGGCACAGATACGCAGTATTTT. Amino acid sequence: CASSLTRDPGTDTQYF.

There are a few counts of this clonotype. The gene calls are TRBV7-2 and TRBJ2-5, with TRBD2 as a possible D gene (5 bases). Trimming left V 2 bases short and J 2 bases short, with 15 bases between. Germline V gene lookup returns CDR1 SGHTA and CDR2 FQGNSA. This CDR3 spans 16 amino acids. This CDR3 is CASSLIPGVGQETQYF. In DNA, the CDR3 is TGTGCCAGCAGCTTAATCCCCGGGGTGGGACAAGAGACCCAGTACTTC.

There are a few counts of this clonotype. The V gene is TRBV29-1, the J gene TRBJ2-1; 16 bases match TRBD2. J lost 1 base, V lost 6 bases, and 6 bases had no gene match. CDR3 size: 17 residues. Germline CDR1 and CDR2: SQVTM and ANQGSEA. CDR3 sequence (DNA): TGCAGCGTCGACGGGACTAGCGGGAGGGGGTCCTACAATGAGCAGTTCTTC. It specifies CSVDGTSGRGSYNEQFF.

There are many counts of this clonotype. CDR3 residues: CASSASTINEQFF. The DNA of the CDR3 is TGTGCCAGCAGCGCGAGTACAATCAATGAGCAGTTCTTC. V usage is TRBV12-3 or TRBV12-4 and J usage is TRBJ2-1, with D hard to call. This CDR3 spans 13 amino acids. Between the trimmed V and J ends, which lost 6 bases and 6 bases, there was a span of 12 bases.

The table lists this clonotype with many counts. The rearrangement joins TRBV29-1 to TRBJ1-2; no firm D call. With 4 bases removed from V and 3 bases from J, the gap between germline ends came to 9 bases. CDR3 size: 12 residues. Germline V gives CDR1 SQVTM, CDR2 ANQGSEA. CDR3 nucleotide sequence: TGCAGCGTTGGGGTAGAAGACTATGGCTACACCTTC. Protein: CSVGVEDYGYTF. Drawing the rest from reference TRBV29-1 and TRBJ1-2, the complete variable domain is SAVISQKPSRDICQRGTSLTIQCQVDSQVTMMFWYRQQPGQSLTLIATANQGSEATYESGFVIDKFPISRPNLTFSTLTVSNMSPEDSSIYLCSVGVEDYGYTFGSGTRLTVV.

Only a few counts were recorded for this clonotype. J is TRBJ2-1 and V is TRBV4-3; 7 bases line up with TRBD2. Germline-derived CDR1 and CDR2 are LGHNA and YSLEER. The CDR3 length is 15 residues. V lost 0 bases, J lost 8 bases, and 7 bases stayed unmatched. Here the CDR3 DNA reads TGCGCCAGCAGCCAAGATTGGGATAGCGGGTATGAGCAGTTCTTC. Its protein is CASSQDWDSGYEQFF.

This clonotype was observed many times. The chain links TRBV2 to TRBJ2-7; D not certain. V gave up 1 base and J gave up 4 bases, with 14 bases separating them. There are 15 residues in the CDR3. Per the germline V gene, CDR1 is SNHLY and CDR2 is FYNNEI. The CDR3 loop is CASSEEERPEYEQYF. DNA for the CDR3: TGTGCCAGCAGTGAAGAGGAACGGCCCGAATACGAGCAGTACTTC. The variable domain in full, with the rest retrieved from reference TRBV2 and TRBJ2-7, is EPEVTQTPSHQVTQMGQEVILRCVPISNHLYFYWYRQILGQKVEFLVSFYNNEISEKSEIFDDQFSVERPDGSNFTLKIRSTKLEDSAMYFCASSEEERPEYEQYFGPGTRLTVT.

CDR3 protein: CASRQGAYNEQFF. The CDR3 DNA is TGTGCCAGCAGGCAGGGAGCCTACAATGAGCAGTTCTTC. The chain has TRBV6-2 or TRBV6-3 and TRBJ2-1; either TRBD1 or TRBD2 may supply D (5 bases each). V was cut by 6 bases and J by 2 bases, with 8 bases left in between. The CDR3 is 13 amino acids. Germline CDR1 reads MNHEY; CDR2 reads SVGEGT.

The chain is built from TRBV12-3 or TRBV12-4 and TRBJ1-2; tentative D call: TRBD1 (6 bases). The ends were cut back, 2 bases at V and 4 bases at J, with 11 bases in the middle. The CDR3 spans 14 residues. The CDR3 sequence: CASSLRGGFYGYTF. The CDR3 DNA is TGTGCCAGCAGTTTACGAGGGGGGTTCTATGGCTACACCTTC.

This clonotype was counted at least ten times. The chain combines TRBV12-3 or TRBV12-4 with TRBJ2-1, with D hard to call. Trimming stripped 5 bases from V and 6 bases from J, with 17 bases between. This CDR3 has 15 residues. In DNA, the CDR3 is TGTGCCAGCAGTCCCTACAGAGACCCCTTCAATGAGCAGTTCTTC. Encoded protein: CASSPYRDPFNEQFF.

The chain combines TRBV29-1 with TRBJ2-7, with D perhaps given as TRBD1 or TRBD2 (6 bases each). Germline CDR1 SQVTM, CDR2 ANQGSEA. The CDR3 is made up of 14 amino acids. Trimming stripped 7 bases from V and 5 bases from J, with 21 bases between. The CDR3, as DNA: TGCAGCGCGAGGGGGTCCCGCGGGATTGACGAGCAGTACTTC. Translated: CSARGSRGIDEQYF.

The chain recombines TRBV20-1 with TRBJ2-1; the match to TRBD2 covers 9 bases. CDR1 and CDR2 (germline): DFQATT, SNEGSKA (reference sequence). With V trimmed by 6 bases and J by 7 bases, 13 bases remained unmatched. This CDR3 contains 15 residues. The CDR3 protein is CSAPPGGSGSNEQFF. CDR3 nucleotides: TGCAGTGCCCCCCCGGGGGGTAGCGGGAGTAATGAGCAGTTCTTC.

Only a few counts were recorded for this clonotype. The chain's CDR3 is CSASPGYRSLGYGYTF. The CDR3 nucleotides read TGCAGTGCTAGCCCGGGCTACCGTTCCCTCGGCTATGGCTACACCTTC. The rearrangement uses TRBV20-1 and TRBJ1-2, with unresolved D. Trimming stripped 3 bases from V and 4 bases from J, with 21 bases between. The V gene's germline CDR1 is DFQATT and CDR2 SNEGSKA (reference sequence). The CDR3 sequence is 16 residues long.

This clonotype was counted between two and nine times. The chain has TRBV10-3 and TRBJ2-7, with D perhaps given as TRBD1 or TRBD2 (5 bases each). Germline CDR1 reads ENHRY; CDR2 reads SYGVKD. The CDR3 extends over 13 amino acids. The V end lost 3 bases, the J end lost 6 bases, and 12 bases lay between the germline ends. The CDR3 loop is CAISDFWGSEQYF. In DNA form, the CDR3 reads TGTGCCATCAGTGATTTCTGGGGGAGCGAGCAGTACTTC.

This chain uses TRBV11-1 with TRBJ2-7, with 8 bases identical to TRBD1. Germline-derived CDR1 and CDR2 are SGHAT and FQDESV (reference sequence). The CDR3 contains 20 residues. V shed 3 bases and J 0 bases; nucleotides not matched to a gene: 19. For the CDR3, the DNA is TGTGCCAGCAGCTTCACTCCTTGGGCCAAGACAGGGGCCGCCTCCTACGAGCAGTACTTC. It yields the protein CASSFTPWAKTGAASYEQYF.

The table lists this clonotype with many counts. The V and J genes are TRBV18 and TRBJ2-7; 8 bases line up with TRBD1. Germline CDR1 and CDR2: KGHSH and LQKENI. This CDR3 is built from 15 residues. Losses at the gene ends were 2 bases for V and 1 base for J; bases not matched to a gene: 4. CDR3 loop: CASSPTRGRSYEQYF. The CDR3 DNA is TGTGCCAGCTCACCAACCAGGGGGCGATCCTACGAGCAGTACTTC. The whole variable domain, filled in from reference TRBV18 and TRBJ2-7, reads NAGVMQNPRHLVRRRGQEARLRCSPMKGHSHVYWYRQLPEEGLKFMVYLQKENIIDESGMPKERFSAEFPKEGPSILRIQQVVRGDSAAYFCASSPTRGRSYEQYFGPGTRLTVT.

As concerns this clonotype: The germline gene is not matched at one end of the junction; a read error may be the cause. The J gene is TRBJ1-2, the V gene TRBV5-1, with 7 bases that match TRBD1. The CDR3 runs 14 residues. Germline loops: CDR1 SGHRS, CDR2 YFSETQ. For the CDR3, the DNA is TGCGCCAGCAGCTTGGGAAGGGGGCCTGATGGCTTCACCTTC. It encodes CASSLGRGPDGFTF.

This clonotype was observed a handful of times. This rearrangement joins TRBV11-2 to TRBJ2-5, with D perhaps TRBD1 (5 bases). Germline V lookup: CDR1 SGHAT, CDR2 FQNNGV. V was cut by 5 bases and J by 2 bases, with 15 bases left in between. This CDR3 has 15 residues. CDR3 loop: CASSASTGHQETQYF. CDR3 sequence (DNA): TGTGCCAGCAGCGCCTCTACAGGTCATCAAGAGACCCAGTACTTC.

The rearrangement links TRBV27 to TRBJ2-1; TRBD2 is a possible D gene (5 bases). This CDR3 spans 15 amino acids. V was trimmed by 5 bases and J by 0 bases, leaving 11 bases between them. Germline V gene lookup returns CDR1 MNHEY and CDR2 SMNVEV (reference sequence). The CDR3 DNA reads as TGTGCCAGCAGTCTGGACTTTCCCTCCTACAATGAGCAGTTCTTC. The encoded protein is CASSLDFPSYNEQFF.

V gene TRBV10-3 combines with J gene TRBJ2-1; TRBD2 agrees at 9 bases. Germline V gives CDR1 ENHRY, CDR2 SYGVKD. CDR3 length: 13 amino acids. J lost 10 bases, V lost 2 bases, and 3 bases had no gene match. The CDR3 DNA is TGTGCCATCAGTGAGGTGCTAGCGGGGGAGCAGTTCTTC. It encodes CAISEVLAGEQFF.

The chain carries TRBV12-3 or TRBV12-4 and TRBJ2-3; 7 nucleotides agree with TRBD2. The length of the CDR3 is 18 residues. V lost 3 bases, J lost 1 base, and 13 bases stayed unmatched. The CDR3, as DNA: TGTGCCAGCAGTTTTTCCTACCAAACTAGCGTGGGCACAGATACGCAGTATTTT. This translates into CASSFSYQTSVGTDTQYF.

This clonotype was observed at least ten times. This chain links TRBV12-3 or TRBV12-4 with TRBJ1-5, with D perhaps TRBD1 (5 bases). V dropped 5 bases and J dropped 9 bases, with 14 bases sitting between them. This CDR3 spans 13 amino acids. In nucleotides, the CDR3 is TGTGCCAGCAGTCCGGGGCCGCATGGGCCCCAGCATTTT. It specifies CASSPGPHGPQHF.

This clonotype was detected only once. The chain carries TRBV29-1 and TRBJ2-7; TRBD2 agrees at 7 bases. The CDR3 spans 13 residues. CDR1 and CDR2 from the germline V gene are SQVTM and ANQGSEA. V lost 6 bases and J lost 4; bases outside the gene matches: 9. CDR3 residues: CSVRTSPAYEQYF. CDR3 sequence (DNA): TGCAGCGTGCGGACTAGTCCCGCATACGAGCAGTACTTC.